A single sample gave rise to the 17 T cell receptor beta chains below, sequenced in a study of OX40 agonist ivuxolimab in advanced cancers. Assay: immunoSEQ multiplex PCR; the TCRdb copy retains only in-frame clones and omits some. The sample consists of tens of thousands of clones, approximately 90% of them appearing once. The sequencing here drew on CD4+ or CD8+ T cells sorted from blood, taken in a trial of the OX40 agonist ivuxolimab. The source is an adult with an advanced solid tumor such as melanoma, head and neck, liver or kidney cancer.

The gene calls are TRBV6-6 and TRBJ2-7, with 10 bases fitting TRBD2. Germline loops: CDR1 MNHNY, CDR2 SVGAGI (reference sequence). V gave up 2 bases and J gave up 3 bases; unmatched junction bases: 4. CDR3 length: 15 residues. The CDR3 nucleotides read TGTGCCAGCAGTTACGGGGGGACTAGCGTCTACGAGCAGTACTTC. Translation gives CASSYGGTSVYEQYF.

This clone was observed a handful of times. The rearrangement uses TRBV5-1 and TRBJ2-7; tentative D call: TRBD1 (6 bases). Germline-derived CDR1 and CDR2 are SGHRS and YFSETQ. The CDR3 runs to 14 residues. V was pared by 0 bases and J by 1 base, with 8 bases between. The CDR3 DNA reads TGCGCCAGCAGCTTGGGGACAGTGTCCTACGAGCAGTACTTC. This translates into CASSLGTVSYEQYF.

This clone was detected once. This chain joins TRBV30 and TRBJ2-7, with 13 bases lining up with TRBD2. Germline CDR1 GTSNPN, CDR2 SVGIG (reference sequence). This CDR3 region has 14 residues. The J segment lost 5 bases and the V segment lost 7 bases, leaving 8 bases of the junction unmatched. The CDR3 DNA sequence: TGTGCCTTCAAGGGACTAGCGGGACTGGACGAGCAGTACTTC. This sequence encodes CAFKGLAGLDEQYF.

This clone was detected a few times. V and J are TRBV7-9 and TRBJ2-4; TRBD2 aligns across 8 bases. The CDR3 runs to 17 residues. Per the germline V gene, CDR1 is SEHNR and CDR2 is FQNEAQ (reference sequence). Trimming at V came to 1 base and at J to 8 bases, leaving 13 bases not matched to a gene. This CDR3 reads CASSLEQAGAVTDIQYF. As DNA, the CDR3 is TGTGCCAGCAGCTTAGAACAAGCGGGAGCAGTTACGGACATTCAGTACTTC. The whole variable domain, filled in from reference TRBV7-9 and TRBJ2-4, reads DTGVSQNPRHKITKRGQNVTFRCDPISEHNRLYWYRQTLGQGPEFLTYFQNEAQLEKSRLLSDRFSAERPKGSFSTLEIQRTEQGDSAMYLCASSLEQAGAVTDIQYFGAGTRLSVL.

This chain connects TRBV19 to TRBJ2-6; a possible D gene is TRBD1 (5 bases). Trimming cost V 5 bases and J 0 bases, with 14 bases left between them. Germline lookup yields CDR1 LNHDA and CDR2 SQIVND (reference sequence). CDR3 length: 17 amino acids. This CDR3 is CASSWQGPFSGANVLTF. Written as DNA, the CDR3 is TGTGCCAGTAGTTGGCAGGGCCCTTTCTCTGGGGCCAACGTCCTGACTTTC. The variable domain in full, with the rest retrieved from reference TRBV19 and TRBJ2-6, is DGGITQSPKYLFRKEGQNVTLSCEQNLNHDAMYWYRQDPGQGLRLIYYSQIVNDFQKGDIAEGYSVSREKKESFPLTVTSAQKNPTAFYLCASSWQGPFSGANVLTFGAGSRLTVL.

This clone was counted a few times. The rearrangement links TRBV6-5 to TRBJ1-1; D is ambiguous. This CDR3 spans 13 amino acids. CDR1 is MNHEY and CDR2 is SVGAGI in the germline V gene. V was cut by 6 bases and J by 1 base, with 9 bases left in between. CDR3 nucleotides: TGTGCCAGCAGGCCGAATCGGAACACTGAAGCTTTCTTT. Its translation: CASRPNRNTEAFF.

The chain links TRBV15 to TRBJ2-1; weak D call: TRBD1 (8 bases). The CDR3 has 17 residues. The germline gives CDR1 LNHNV, CDR2 YYDKDF (reference sequence). Trimming cost V 0 bases and J 3 bases, with 15 bases left between them. CDR3 DNA sequence: TGTGCCACCAGCAGAGATACAGGGGGGGCCAACTACAATGAGCAGTTCTTC. Protein sequence: CATSRDTGGANYNEQFF. The full variable domain, rest sourced from reference TRBV15 and TRBJ2-1, is DAMVIQNPRYQVTQFGKPVTLSCSQTLNHNVMYWYQQKSSQAPKLLFHYYDKDFNNEADTPDNFQSRRPNTSFCFLDIRSPGLGDTAMYLCATSRDTGGANYNEQFFGPGTRLTVL.

This clone occurred a few times. This rearrangement joins TRBV29-1 to TRBJ2-1; 11 bases match TRBD2. This CDR3 spans 17 amino acids. The V segment lost 6 bases and the J segment 6 bases; nucleotides outside the gene matches: 16. Germline V gives CDR1 SQVTM, CDR2 ANQGSEA. The chain's CDR3 is CSVEGRVAGGLSNEQFF. The CDR3 nucleotides read TGCAGCGTCGAGGGGCGGGTAGCGGGGGGGCTTTCCAATGAGCAGTTCTTC.

V gene TRBV28 combines with J gene TRBJ1-6; 8 positions match TRBD1. This CDR3 region has 11 residues. Germline V gene data show CDR1 as MDHEN and CDR2 as SYDVKM. The junction had 3 bases not matched to a gene; V was cut back by 10 bases and J by 10 bases. CDR3 bases: TGTGCCACCACAGGGGGATCACCCCTCCACTTT. Translated, it gives CATTGGSPLHF. Filled out from reference TRBV28 and TRBJ1-6, the complete variable domain reads DVKVTQSSRYLVKRTGEKVFLECVQDMDHENMFWYRQDPGLGLRLIYFSYDVKMKEKGDIPEGYSVSREKKERFSLILESASTNQTSMYLCATTGGSPLHFGNGTRLTVT.

V gene TRBV6-6 combines with J gene TRBJ2-1, with a possible D match to TRBD2 (5 bases). V shed 8 bases and J shed 3 bases, with 20 bases lying between them. Per germline, CDR1 MNHNY and CDR2 SVGAGI (reference sequence). The CDR3 consists of 16 residues. Here the CDR3 DNA reads TGTGCCAGCTGCAGTTCCCCCGGGGTCCTCTACAATGAGCAGTTCTTC. Its translation: CASCSSPGVLYNEQFF.

This clone was observed a few times. The chain recombines TRBV19 with TRBJ1-1; 8 nucleotides agree with TRBD1. V lost 5 bases, J lost 7 bases, and 3 bases stayed unmatched. CDR1 and CDR2 from the germline V gene are LNHDA and SQIVND (reference sequence). There are 12 residues in the CDR3. Here the CDR3 reads CASSHGQGEAFF. The CDR3 DNA follows: TGTGCCAGTAGTCACGGACAGGGTGAAGCTTTCTTT.

This chain links TRBV19 with TRBJ1-4; 8 bases are shared with TRBD1. The CDR3 is 14 amino acids. Trimming at V came to 5 bases and at J to 8 bases, leaving 7 bases not matched to a gene. Germline V gene lookup returns CDR1 LNHDA and CDR2 SQIVND (reference sequence). Here the CDR3 DNA reads TGTGCCAGTAGTGTCAGGGGGCAGCAGGAAAAACTGTTTTTT. Encoded protein: CASSVRGQQEKLFF.

The chain combines TRBV10-2 with TRBJ2-7; 12 bases are a match to TRBD2. The CDR3 is 15 residues long. With 5 bases clipped from V and 2 bases from J, the junction kept 4 bases outside the gene matches. Germline assignment: CDR1 WSHSY and CDR2 SAAADI. The CDR3 protein is CASSLTSGGTYEQYF. In DNA form, the CDR3 reads TGCGCCAGCAGTCTCACTAGCGGGGGGACCTACGAGCAGTACTTC.

The chain has TRBV18 and TRBJ2-6, with no clear D. Germline CDR1 reads KGHSH; CDR2 reads LQKENI. This CDR3 is built from 15 residues. Trimming cost V 4 bases and J 0 bases, with 7 bases left between them. The CDR3 protein is CASSRESSGANVLTF. In nucleotides, the CDR3 is TGTGCCAGCTCACGGGAAAGCTCTGGGGCCAACGTCCTGACTTTC.

The genes are TRBV9 and TRBJ2-4; 10 nucleotides align to TRBD1. Germline V lookup: CDR1 SGDLS, CDR2 YYNGEE. The CDR3 extends over 14 amino acids. V lost 2 bases to trimming and J lost 9 bases; unmatched junction nucleotides: 5. This CDR3 reads CASSVGQGQAIQYF. The CDR3 DNA reads TGTGCCAGCAGCGTGGGACAGGGGCAAGCCATTCAGTACTTC.

The chain has TRBV7-2 and TRBJ2-3; D is unresolved. Germline CDR1 and CDR2: SGHTA and FQGNSA. CDR3 length: 14 residues. Trimming left V 1 base short and J 4 bases short, with 9 bases between. CDR3: CASSLVPHPDTQYF. CDR3 bases: TGTGCCAGCAGCTTAGTCCCCCACCCAGATACGCAGTATTTT.

The gene calls are TRBV7-8 and TRBJ2-5; D is perhaps TRBD2 (7 bases). This CDR3 has 14 amino acids. Trimming took off 0 bases at V and 4 bases at J, with 9 bases between the two ends. CDR1 is SGHVS and CDR2 is FQNEAQ in the germline V gene. The DNA of the CDR3 is TGTGCCAGCAGCTTAGCGGGGGGGCGAGAGACCCAGTACTTC. It specifies CASSLAGGRETQYF.